Detailed here is one TCR beta chain. This clone was seen more than once but under ten times. What this receptor recognizes is not known. No much larger clonotype is one base removed from it; base qualities were not supplied. The data were taken from a study of T cell responses to AZD1222 COVID-19 vaccine (dated by TCRdb to the early 2020s). Looking at the study overall: Because spike-specific TCR depth and breadth did not differ between the two schedules, AZD1222 recipients who got a second dose at roughly 4 weeks were pooled with those who got a second dose at roughly 12 weeks. Trial participants were enrolled into age subgroups of 18-55, 56-69 and 70-plus years, which contained around 140, 26 and 57 TCR-sequenced participants, respectively. A total of roughly 240 trial participants underwent TCR sequencing, of whom about 210 received two doses of AZD1222 and some 25 received two doses of the MenACWY control vaccine.

The CDR3 regions of human TCRbeta chains were subjected to immunosequencing. Under the source paper's analysis protocol: TCRs in the repertoires were matched against a reference library of SARS-CoV-2-specific TCRs that had been generated with the MIRA antigen-specificity platform. Breadth was defined as the fraction of unique TCRs that were SARS-CoV-2-associated. Depth was defined as the fraction of total T cells that were SARS-CoV-2-associated. Using the MIRA data, each spike-specific TCR was assigned both to the spike region to which the TCR was reactive and to a CD4 or CD8 class. Log10-transformed breadth and depth values were compared by one-way ANOVA with Sidak's multiple comparisons tests. TCRdb retrieved this table from immuneACCESS and kept in-frame rearrangements only. Not all clones are present; in checked studies, unresolved V genes account for under half, and no reason is known for the remainder. That table gives V, J and clone size, and the DNA gave D and trimming. A total of about 150,000 clones appear in this sample, roughly 94% of them only once. The leading ten clones occupy roughly 1.3% of the sample.

The meaning of the sample's time point label: baseline before first vaccination. Samples from vaccinated people were obtained from the UK trials COV001 and COV002, which included a single-blind randomized controlled phase 2/3 trial of AZD1222 (ChAdOx1 nCoV-19) in healthy adults. For TCRbeta chain sequencing, PBMC samples from trial participants were taken at day 0 and at day 28 after the second dose. On the study overall, not on this receptor specifically: Because no day 14 peak-response samples were available, the repertoires could be characterized only after the peak T cell response. Conclusions about previously exposed vaccinees were limited because only six AZD1222 recipients were SARS-CoV-2 seropositive at baseline. The vaccine-associated CD4 TCRs covered the entire spike protein, and the dominant responses fell in regions 160-218 and 743-854. After two AZD1222 doses, spike-specific TCR breadth and depth were significantly higher than at day 0 and than in MenACWY recipients. Most participants were white British and females outnumbered males, and the authors suggested that clonal diversity may have been underestimated. Reportedly, close to half of the unique spike-specific TCRs recognized epitopes lying outside the regions that are mutated in the B.1.351 and B.1.1.7 variants. The 56-69-year group was small, and its depth increase did not reach significance, likely because of low power.

The input for sequencing was peripheral blood, taken on day 0 of AZD1222 vaccination. The receptor's source is an adult in good health.

CDR3 sequence: CASSQPFAWTGEKQQPQHF. The sequenced DNA is TGCGCCAGCAGCCAACCGTTTGCCTGGACAGGGGAAAAGCAGCAGCCCCAGCATTTT. The chain is assembled from TRBV4-1 and TRBJ1-5, with 9 central nucleotides matching TRBD1. There are 19 amino acids in the CDR3, from cysteine to phenylalanine inclusive. Only CDR3 DNA is held: 57 bases, read in frame from base 1. According to the germline V gene, CDR1 reads MGHRA and CDR2 reads YSYEKL. Ends trimmed: V by 2 bases, J by 7 bases; bases unmatched to a gene: 18.